This passage covers 10 T cell receptor beta chains from one sample sequenced in a study of blood T cell repertoires in COVID-19. The method was immunoSEQ multiplex PCR; TCRdb's version includes in-frame clones alone and lacks a portion of them. The table lists 100,000 to 150,000 clones, roughly 86% of them singletons, with about 5.4% in the top ten. Material: peripheral blood. The source of these receptors is a human donor in a cohort sampled during active COVID-19.

The gene calls are TRBV7-2 and TRBJ1-1; 7 bases are shared with TRBD1. Germline loops: CDR1 SGHTA, CDR2 FQGNSA. The CDR3 covers 15 residues. J gave up 2 bases and V 3 bases, and 6 bases lay outside the gene matches. The CDR3 DNA is TGTGCCAGCAGCTTTCGGGAGGGGGCAAACACTGAAGCTTTCTTT. It translates to CASSFREGANTEAFF.

The rearrangement links TRBV5-1 to TRBJ1-1, with a possible D match to TRBD1 (5 bases). V was pared by 1 base and J by 2 bases, with 12 bases between. CDR1 and CDR2 from the germline V gene are SGHRS and YFSETQ. The CDR3 loop spans 15 amino acids. The CDR3, as DNA: TGCGCCAGCAGCTTGCCCGGAGGGGTTAACACTGAAGCTTTCTTT. Translating gives CASSLPGGVNTEAFF.

This chain joins TRBV11-2 and TRBJ2-7; TRBD1 aligns across 9 bases. CDR1 is SGHAT, CDR2 FQNNGV, per germline. J gave up 9 bases and V 2 bases, and 11 bases lay outside the gene matches. The CDR3 contains 15 residues. CDR3 amino acids: CASSLTGQGSLGQYF. CDR3 coding DNA: TGTGCCAGCAGCTTAACGGGACAGGGATCCCTGGGGCAGTACTTC. Combining the CDR3 with reference TRBV11-2 and TRBJ2-7 gives the whole variable domain EAGVAQSPRYKIIEKRQSVAFWCNPISGHATLYWYQQILGQGPKLLIQFQNNGVVDDSQLPKDRFSAERLKGVDSTLKIQPAKLEDSAVYLCASSLTGQGSLGQYFGPGTRLTVT.

This rearrangement joins TRBV27 to TRBJ2-5; possible D gene TRBD1, 6 bases. CDR1 and CDR2 from the germline V gene are MNHEY and SMNVEV (reference sequence). The CDR3 is 12 residues long. The V gene lost 6 bases and the J gene lost 5 bases, with 10 bases spanning the gap. CDR3 region: CASRQGRETQYF. DNA of the CDR3: TGTGCCAGCAGACAGGGACGGGAGACCCAGTACTTC.

The sample holds one count of this clone. The V and J genes are TRBV5-1 and TRBJ2-1; 14 bases map to TRBD2. With 4 bases clipped from V and 9 bases from J, the junction kept 6 bases outside the gene matches. This CDR3 spans 15 amino acids. Germline V gene lookup returns CDR1 SGHRS and CDR2 YFSETQ. CDR3 sequence: CASSAGLAGAAEQFF. The CDR3 nucleotides are TGCGCCAGCAGCGCGGGACTAGCGGGAGCCGCTGAGCAGTTCTTC.

The CDR3: CAISDPGQGGTDTQYF. As DNA, the CDR3 is TGTGCCATCAGTGATCCTGGACAGGGGGGGACAGATACGCAGTATTTT. V usage is TRBV10-3 and J usage is TRBJ2-3; 10 nucleotides match TRBD1. The CDR3 consists of 16 residues. The germline V gene has CDR1 ENHRY and CDR2 SYGVKD. Losses at the gene ends were 3 bases for V and 3 bases for J; bases not matched to a gene: 6.

This chain uses TRBV28 with TRBJ1-2; the D gene is possibly TRBD1 (6 bases). Trimming removed 5 bases from V and 1 base from J, with 14 bases in between. Looked up from germline, CDR1 is MDHEN and CDR2 is SYDVKM. This CDR3 region has 15 residues. The CDR3 is CASSPGGAVNYGYTF. CDR3 nucleotide sequence: TGTGCCAGCAGTCCCGGGGGGGCGGTTAACTATGGCTACACCTTC.

V and J are TRBV11-3 and TRBJ2-2, with 9 bases matching TRBD1. The CDR3 runs to 15 residues. With 5 bases clipped from V and 6 bases from J, the junction kept 7 bases outside the gene matches. In germline, CDR1 is SGHNT, CDR2 YENEEA. The CDR3 nucleotides are TGTGCCAGCAGCCCGGGACAGGGAGAATCCGGGGAGCTGTTTTTT. Encoded protein: CASSPGQGESGELFF.

This chain links TRBV2 with TRBJ2-5; TRBD2 matches 10 bases. V shed 7 bases and J 0 bases; nucleotides not matched to a gene: 5. CDR1 and CDR2 from the germline V gene are SNHLY and FYNNEI. This CDR3 region has 15 residues. The CDR3 region has the DNA TGTGCCAGCAACCTAGCGGGGGTGAACCAAGAGACCCAGTACTTC. Translating gives CASNLAGVNQETQYF.

The CDR3 is CASSLYRKGDTQYF. CDR3 DNA: TGTGCCAGCAGCTTATACAGGAAAGGAGATACGCAGTATTTT. This chain joins TRBV11-2 and TRBJ2-3, with D possibly TRBD1 on 5 matching bases. Germline V gives CDR1 SGHAT, CDR2 FQNNGV. The CDR3 runs 14 residues. V gave up 2 bases and J gave up 5 bases, with 11 bases separating them.